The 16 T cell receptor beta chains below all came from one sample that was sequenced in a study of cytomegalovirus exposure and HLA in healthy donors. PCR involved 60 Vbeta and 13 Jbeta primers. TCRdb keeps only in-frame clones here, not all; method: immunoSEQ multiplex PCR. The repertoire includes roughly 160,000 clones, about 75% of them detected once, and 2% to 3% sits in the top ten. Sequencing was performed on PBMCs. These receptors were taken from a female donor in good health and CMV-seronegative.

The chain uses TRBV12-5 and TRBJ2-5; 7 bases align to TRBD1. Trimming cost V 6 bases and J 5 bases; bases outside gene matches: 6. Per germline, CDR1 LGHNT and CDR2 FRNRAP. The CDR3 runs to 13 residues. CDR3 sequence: CASGADRDETQYF. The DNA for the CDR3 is TGTGCTAGTGGCGCTGACAGGGATGAGACCCAGTACTTC.

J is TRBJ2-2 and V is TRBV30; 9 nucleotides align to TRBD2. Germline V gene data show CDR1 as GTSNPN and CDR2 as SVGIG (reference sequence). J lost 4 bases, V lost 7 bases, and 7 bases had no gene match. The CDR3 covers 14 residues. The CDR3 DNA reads TGTGCCTTAAGGACTAGCGTGAGCACCGGGGAGCTGTTTTTT. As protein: CALRTSVSTGELFF.

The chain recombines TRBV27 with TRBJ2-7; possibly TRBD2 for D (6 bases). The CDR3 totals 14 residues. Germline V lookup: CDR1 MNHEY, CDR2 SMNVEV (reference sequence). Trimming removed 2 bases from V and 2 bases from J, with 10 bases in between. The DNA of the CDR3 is TGTGCCAGCAGTTTAGGAGGGGACCCCTACGAGCAGTACTTC. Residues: CASSLGGDPYEQYF.

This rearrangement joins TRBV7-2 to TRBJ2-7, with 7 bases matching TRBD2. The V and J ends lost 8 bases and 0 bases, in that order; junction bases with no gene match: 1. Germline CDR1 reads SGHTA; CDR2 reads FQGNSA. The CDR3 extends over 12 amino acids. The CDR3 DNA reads TGTGCCAGCGGCGGGAGCTCCTACGAGCAGTACTTC. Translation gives CASGGSSYEQYF.

The DNA of the CDR3 is TGTGCCAGCAGGCGACAGGGGGGGGACGAGCAGTACTTC. Amino acid sequence: CASRRQGGDEQYF. The rearrangement links TRBV27 to TRBJ2-7, with 9 bases aligning to TRBD1. The V gene's germline CDR1 is MNHEY and CDR2 SMNVEV (reference sequence). This CDR3 contains 13 residues. V was pared by 6 bases and J by 5 bases, with 5 bases of the junction left unmatched.

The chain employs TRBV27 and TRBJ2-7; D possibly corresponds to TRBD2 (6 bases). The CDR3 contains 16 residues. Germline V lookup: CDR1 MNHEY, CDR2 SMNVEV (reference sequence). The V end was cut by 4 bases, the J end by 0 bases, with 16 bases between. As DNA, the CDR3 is TGTGCCAGCAGTTCGAAGGCAGCGGGCCGCTCCTACGAGCAGTACTTC. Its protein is CASSSKAAGRSYEQYF.

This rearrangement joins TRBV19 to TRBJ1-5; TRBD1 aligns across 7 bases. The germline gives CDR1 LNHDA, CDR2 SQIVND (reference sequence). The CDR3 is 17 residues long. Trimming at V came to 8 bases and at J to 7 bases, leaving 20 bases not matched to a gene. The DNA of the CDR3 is TGTGCCAGTGCCACGGGGGGGGGCGGGAACAGGGGCCAGCCCCAGCATTTT. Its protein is CASATGGGGNRGQPQHF.

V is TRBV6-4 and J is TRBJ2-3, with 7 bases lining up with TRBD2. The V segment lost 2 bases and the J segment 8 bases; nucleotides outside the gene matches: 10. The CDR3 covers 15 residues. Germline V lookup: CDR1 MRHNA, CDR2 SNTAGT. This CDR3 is CASSDEAGSSATQYF. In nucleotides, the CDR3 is TGTGCCAGCAGTGACGAAGCGGGGAGTAGCGCTACGCAGTATTTT.

CDR3 in DNA: TGTGCCAGCAGTTCCCCGACGGGTGGTAATGAAAAACTGTTTTTT. It specifies CASSSPTGGNEKLFF. The J gene is TRBJ1-4, the V gene TRBV28; D is uncertain. Germline loops: CDR1 MDHEN, CDR2 SYDVKM. V lost 4 bases, J lost 4 bases, and 13 bases lay in between. This CDR3 is 15 amino acids long.

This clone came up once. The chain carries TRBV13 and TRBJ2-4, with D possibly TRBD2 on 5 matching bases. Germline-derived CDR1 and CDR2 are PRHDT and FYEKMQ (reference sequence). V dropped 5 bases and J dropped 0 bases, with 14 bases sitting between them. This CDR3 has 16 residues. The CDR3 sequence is CASSEGSGVAKNIQYF. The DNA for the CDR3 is TGTGCCAGCAGCGAGGGCTCAGGTGTAGCCAAAAACATTCAGTACTTC.

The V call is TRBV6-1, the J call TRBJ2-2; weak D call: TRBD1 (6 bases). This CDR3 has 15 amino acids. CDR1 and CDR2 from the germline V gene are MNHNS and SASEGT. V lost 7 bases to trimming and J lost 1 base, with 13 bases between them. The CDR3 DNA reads TGTGCCAGCAAGGTCAACAGGGTGAACACCGGGGAGCTGTTTTTT. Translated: CASKVNRVNTGELFF.

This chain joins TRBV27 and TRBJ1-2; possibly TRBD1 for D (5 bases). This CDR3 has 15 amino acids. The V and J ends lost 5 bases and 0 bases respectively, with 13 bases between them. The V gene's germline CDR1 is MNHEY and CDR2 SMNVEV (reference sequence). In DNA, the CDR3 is TGTGCCAGCAGTGGCCAGGGAGGCACTAACTATGGCTACACCTTC. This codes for CASSGQGGTNYGYTF.

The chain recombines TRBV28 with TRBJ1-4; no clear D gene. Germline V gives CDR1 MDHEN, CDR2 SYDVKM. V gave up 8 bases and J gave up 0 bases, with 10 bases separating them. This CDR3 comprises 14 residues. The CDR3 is CASGQSATNEKLFF. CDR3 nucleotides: TGTGCCAGCGGGCAGAGTGCAACTAATGAAAAACTGTTTTTT. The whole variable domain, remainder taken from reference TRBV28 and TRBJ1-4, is DVKVTQSSRYLVKRTGEKVFLECVQDMDHENMFWYRQDPGLGLRLIYFSYDVKMKEKGDIPEGYSVSREKKERFSLILESASTNQTSMYLCASGQSATNEKLFFGSGTQLSVL.

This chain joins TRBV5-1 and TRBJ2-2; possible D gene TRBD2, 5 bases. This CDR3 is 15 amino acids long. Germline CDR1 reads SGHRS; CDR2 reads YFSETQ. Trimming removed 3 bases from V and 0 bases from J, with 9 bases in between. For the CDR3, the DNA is TGCGCCAGCAGCTACGAGGGTGCGAACACCGGGGAGCTGTTTTTT. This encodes CASSYEGANTGELFF.

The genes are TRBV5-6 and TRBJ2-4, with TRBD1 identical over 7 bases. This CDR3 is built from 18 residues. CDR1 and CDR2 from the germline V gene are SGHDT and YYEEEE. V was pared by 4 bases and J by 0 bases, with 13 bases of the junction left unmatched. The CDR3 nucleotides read TGTGCCAGCAGCCGATTTTCGCAACAGGGGCTAGCCAAAAACATTCAGTACTTC. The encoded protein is CASSRFSQQGLAKNIQYF.

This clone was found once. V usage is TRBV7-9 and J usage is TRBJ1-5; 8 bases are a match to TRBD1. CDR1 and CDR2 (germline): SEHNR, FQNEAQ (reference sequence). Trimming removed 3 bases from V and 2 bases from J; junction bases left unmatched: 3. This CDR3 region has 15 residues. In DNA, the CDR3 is TGTGCCAGCAGCTTGTTGGACAGGGGCAATCAGCCCCAGCATTTT. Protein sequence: CASSLLDRGNQPQHF.